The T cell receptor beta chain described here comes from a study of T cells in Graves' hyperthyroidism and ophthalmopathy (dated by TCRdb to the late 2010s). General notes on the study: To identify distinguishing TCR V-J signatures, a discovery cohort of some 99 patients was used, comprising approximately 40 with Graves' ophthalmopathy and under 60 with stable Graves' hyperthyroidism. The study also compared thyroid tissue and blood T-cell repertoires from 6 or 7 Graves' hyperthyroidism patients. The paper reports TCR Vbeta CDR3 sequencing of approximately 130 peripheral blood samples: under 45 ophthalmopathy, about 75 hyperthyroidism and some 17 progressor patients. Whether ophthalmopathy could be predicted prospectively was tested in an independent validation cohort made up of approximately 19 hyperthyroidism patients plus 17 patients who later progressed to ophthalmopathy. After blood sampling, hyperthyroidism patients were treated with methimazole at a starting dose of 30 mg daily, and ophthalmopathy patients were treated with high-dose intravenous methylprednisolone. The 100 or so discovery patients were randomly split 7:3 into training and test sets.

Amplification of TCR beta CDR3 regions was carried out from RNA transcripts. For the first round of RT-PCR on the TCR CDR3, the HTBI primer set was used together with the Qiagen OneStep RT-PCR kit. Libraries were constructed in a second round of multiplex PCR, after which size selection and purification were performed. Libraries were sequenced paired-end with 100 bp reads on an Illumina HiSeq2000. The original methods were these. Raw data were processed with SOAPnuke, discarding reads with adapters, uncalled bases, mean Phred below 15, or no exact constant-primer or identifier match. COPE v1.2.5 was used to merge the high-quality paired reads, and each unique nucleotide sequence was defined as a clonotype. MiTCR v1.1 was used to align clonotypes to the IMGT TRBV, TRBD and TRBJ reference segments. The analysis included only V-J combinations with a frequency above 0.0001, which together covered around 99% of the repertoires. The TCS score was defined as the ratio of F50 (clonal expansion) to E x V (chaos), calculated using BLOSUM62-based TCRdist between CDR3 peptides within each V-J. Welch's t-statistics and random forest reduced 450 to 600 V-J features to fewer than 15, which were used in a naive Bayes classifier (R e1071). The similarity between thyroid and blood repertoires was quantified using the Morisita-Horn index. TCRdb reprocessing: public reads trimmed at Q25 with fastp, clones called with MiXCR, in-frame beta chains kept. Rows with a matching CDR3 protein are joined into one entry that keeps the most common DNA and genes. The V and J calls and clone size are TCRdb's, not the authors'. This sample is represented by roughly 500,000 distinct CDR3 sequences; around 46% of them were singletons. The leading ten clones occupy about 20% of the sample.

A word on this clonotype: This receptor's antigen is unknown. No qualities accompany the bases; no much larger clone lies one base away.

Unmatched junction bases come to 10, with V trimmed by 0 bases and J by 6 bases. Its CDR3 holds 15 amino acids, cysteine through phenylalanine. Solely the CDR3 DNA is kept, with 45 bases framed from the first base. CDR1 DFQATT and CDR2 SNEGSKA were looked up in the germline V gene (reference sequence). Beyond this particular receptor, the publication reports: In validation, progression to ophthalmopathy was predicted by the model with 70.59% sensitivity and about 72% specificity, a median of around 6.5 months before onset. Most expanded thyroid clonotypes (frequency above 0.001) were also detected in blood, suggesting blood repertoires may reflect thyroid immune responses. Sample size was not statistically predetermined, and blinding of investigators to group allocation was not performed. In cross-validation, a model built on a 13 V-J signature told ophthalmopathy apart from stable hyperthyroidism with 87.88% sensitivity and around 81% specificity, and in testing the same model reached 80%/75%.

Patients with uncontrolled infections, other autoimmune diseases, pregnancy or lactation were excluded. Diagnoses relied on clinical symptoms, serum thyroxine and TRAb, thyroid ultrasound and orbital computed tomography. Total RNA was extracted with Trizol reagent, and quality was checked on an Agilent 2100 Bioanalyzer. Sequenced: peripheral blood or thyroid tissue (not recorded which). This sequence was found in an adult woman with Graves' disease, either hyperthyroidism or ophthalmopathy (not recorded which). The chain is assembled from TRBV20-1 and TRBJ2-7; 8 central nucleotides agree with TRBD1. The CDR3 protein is CSARDRGRGHFEQYF. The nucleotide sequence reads TGCAGTGCTAGAGATAGAGGCAGGGGGCACTTCGAGCAGTACTTC.